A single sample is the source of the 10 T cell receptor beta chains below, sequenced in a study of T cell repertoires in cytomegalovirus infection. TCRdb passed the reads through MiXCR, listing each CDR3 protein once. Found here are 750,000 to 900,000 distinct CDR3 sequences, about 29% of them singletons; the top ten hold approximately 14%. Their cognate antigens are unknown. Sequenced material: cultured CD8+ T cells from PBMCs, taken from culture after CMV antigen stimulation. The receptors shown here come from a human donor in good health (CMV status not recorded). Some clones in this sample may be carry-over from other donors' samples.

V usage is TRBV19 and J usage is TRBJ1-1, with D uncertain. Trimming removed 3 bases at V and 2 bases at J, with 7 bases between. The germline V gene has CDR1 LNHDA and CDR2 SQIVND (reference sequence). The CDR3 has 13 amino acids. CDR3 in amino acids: CASSMVVNTEAFF. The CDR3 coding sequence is TGTGCCAGTAGTATGGTAGTAAACACTGAAGCTTTCTTT.

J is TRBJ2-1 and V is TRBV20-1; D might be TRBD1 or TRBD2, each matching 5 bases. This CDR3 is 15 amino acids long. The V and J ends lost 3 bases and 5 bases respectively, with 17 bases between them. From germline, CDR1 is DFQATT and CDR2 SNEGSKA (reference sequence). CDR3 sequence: CSARGVTAENNEQFF. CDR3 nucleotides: TGCAGTGCTAGGGGGGTCACAGCGGAGAACAATGAGCAGTTCTTC.

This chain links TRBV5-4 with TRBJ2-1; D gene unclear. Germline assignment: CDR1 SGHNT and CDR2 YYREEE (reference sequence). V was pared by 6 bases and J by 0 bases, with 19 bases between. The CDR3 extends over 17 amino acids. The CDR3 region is CASIPFPGQSSYNEQFF. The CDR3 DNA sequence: TGTGCCAGCATCCCTTTTCCGGGCCAAAGCTCCTACAATGAGCAGTTCTTC.

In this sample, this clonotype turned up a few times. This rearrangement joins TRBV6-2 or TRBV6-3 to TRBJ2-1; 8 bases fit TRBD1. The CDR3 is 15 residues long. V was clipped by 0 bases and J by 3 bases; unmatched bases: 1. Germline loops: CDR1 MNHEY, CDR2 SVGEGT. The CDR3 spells CASSYSGQDYNEQFF. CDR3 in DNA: TGTGCCAGCAGTTACTCGGGACAGGACTACAATGAGCAGTTCTTC.

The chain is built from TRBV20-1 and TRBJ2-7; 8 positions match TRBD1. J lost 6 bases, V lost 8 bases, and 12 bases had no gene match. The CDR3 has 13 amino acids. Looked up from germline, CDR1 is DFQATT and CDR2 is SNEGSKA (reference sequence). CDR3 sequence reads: CSCLGQGLSEQYF. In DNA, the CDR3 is TGCAGTTGTCTAGGACAGGGTTTGTCCGAGCAGTACTTC.

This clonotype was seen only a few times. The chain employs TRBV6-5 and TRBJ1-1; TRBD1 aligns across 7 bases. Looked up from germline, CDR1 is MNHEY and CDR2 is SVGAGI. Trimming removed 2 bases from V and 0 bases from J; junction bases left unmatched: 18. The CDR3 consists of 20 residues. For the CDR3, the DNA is TGTGCCAGCAGTTACGGATCGCTTGGACAGGTTGATGGGGTGAACACTGAAGCTTTCTTT. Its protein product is CASSYGSLGQVDGVNTEAFF.

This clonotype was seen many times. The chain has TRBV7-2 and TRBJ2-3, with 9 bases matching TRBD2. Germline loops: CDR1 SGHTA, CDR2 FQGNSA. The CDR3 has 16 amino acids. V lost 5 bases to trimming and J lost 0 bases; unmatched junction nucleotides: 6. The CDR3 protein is CASSLPAGGSTDTQYF. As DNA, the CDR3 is TGTGCCAGCAGCCTCCCAGCGGGGGGTAGCACAGATACGCAGTATTTT.

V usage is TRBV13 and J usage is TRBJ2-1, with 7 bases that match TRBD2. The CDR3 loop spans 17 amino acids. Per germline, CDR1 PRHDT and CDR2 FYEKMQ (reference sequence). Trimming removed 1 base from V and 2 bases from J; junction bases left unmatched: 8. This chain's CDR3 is CASSLAPAGFPYNEQFF. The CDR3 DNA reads TGTGCCAGCAGCTTAGCGCCAGCGGGGTTCCCCTACAATGAGCAGTTCTTC.

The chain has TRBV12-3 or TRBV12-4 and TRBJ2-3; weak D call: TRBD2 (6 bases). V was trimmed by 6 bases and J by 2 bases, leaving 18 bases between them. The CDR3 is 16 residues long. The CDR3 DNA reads TGTGCCAGCAGCACCTGGCCGGCGGGGTACACAGATACGCAGTATTTT. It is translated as CASSTWPAGYTDTQYF.

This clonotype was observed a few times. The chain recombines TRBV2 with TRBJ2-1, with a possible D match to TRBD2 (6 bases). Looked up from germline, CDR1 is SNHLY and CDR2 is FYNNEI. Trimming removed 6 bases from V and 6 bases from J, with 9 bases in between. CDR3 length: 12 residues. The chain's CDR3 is CASSWDSNEQFF. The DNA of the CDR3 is TGTGCCAGCAGCTGGGACTCCAATGAGCAGTTCTTC.